The 3 T cell receptor beta chains given below trace back to one sample, sequenced in a study of vaccination effects on CD4 cells after COVID-19. Expansion with viral peptide pools was applied to antigen-specific CD4+ T cells by the ViraFEST assay prior to sequencing. Upon completion of 10 to 11 days in culture, CD4+ T cells were isolated. Participants each got two BNT162b2 or mRNA-1273 vaccine doses. No antigen is known for these receptors. Some clones are missing from TCRdb's copy, which holds only in-frame ones; the method was immunoSEQ multiplex PCR. The sample lists more than 12,000 clones; 55% to 85% were seen once. The material sequenced was CD4+ T cells from PBMCs cultured with SARS-CoV-2 spike peptides, taken after COVID-19 vaccination. These receptors came from a human donor who received a COVID-19 vaccine.

The CDR3 region has the DNA TGTGCCAGCAGCTTCCGGCGCGACAATGAGCAGTTCTTC. This codes for CASSFRRDNEQFF. The V call is TRBV11-1, the J call TRBJ2-1; D is unresolved. With 3 bases removed from V and 5 bases from J, the gap between germline ends came to 8 bases. The CDR3 contains 13 residues. The germline CDR1 and CDR2 sequences are SGHAT and FQDESV (reference sequence).

This clone was seen only a few times. This chain connects TRBV7-2 to TRBJ2-7; 9 nucleotides line up with TRBD2. CDR1 is SGHTA and CDR2 is FQGNSA in the germline V gene. The CDR3 is 14 amino acids. V trimming: 7 bases; J trimming: 7 bases; junction bases outside the gene matches: 11. The CDR3 bases are TGTGCCAGCACACCCGGGACTAGCCGGGGTGAGCAGTACTTC. It yields the protein CASTPGTSRGEQYF.

The rearrangement links TRBV28 to TRBJ2-5; 7 bases match TRBD2. The germline V gene encodes CDR1 MDHEN and CDR2 SYDVKM. The CDR3 loop spans 14 amino acids. The V and J ends lost 2 bases and 7 bases, in that order; junction bases with no gene match: 7. This CDR3 reads CASSLQTSAGTQYF. In DNA form, the CDR3 reads TGTGCCAGCAGTTTACAAACTAGCGCGGGGACCCAGTACTTC.